This T cell receptor beta chain is from a study of siplizumab effects on memory and regulatory T cells. Assay: immunoSEQ multiplex PCR; the TCRdb copy retains only in-frame clones and omits some. Among approximately 98,000 clones listed, around 94% were seen once. Overall study results and limits: Naive T cells seemed more diverse than memory cells and seemed major alloresponse contributors.

As for this clone: The antigen is not known.

The V end was cut by 9 bases, the J end by 1 base, with 16 bases between. This CDR3 contains 14 residues. Looked up from germline, CDR1 is SNHLY and CDR2 is FYNNEI. V usage is TRBV2 and J usage is TRBJ2-7, with a weak D call TRBD2 (5 bases). This TCR was recovered from a human donor in good health. The sequenced sample consisted of non-Treg CD4+ T cells sorted from blood. DNA for the CDR3: TGTGCCAGTCGGGGTGACGGCGAGTCCTACGAGCAGTACTTC. Its translation: CASRGDGESYEQYF.